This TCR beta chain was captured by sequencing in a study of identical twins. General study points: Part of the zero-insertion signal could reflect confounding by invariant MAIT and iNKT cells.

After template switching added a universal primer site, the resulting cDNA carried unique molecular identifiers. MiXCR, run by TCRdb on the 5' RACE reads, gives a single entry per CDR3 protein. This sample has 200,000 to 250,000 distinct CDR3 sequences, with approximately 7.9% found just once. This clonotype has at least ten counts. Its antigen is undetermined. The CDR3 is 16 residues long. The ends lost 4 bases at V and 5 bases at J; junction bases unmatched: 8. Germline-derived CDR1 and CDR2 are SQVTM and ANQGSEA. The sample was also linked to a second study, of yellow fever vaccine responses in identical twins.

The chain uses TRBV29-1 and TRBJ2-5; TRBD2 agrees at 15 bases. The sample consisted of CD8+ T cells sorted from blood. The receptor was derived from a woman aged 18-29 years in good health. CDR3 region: CSVVPGLAGGWETQYF. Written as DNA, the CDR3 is TGCAGCGTTGTACCGGGACTAGCGGGAGGTTGGGAGACCCAGTACTTC.